This T cell receptor (beta chain) was captured by sequencing in a study of a mutant IDH1 vaccine in newly diagnosed glioma. Turning to the study itself: Treated patients were roughly 62% male, roughly 40% female, mean age about 41 years. Prior therapy was radiotherapy, temozolomide, or both; most received both. Study-level results: Pseudoprogression apparently tracked independently of changes in top peripheral T cell clonotypes. Vaccine-induced immune responses were detected in approximately 92% of patients.

The CDR3 runs to 17 residues. V was pared by 6 bases and J by 6 bases, with 10 bases of the junction left unmatched. Germline V gene data show CDR1 as KGHSH and CDR2 as LQKENI. With regard to this clone: The target antigen is unknown.

Documented time point: baseline, week 1 (first vaccination visit). The treatment here: pre-vaccination baseline after standard-of-care therapy. The data were produced by immunoSEQ multiplex PCR, yet TCRdb's version contains in-frame clones alone and is incomplete. This sample has tens of thousands of clones, with just over 90% found just once. The sample here was PBMCs, taken from a glioma patient treated with radiotherapy, temozolomide or both. J is TRBJ1-6 and V is TRBV18, with 11 nucleotides matching TRBD1. The receptor was isolated from a man in his thirties or forties with glioma. The CDR3 spells CASSLDRGRPGNSPLHF. CDR3 DNA: TGTGCCAGCTCGTTGGACAGGGGGCGACCGGGTAATTCACCCCTCCACTTT.